Below are 9 T cell receptor beta chains sequenced from a single sample in a study of cytomegalovirus exposure and HLA in healthy donors. The PCR contained 60 Vbeta and 13 Jbeta primers. Using immunoSEQ multiplex PCR, the repertoire was profiled, and TCRdb retains in-frame clones only, with some absent. The data hold some 120,000 clones, with 70% to 75% observed a single time. Material for sequencing was PBMCs. Receptors originate from a man younger than 45 in good health and CMV-seronegative.

The chain employs TRBV5-6 and TRBJ1-2, with 9 positions matching TRBD1. From germline, CDR1 is SGHDT and CDR2 YYEEEE. The CDR3 contains 14 residues. The ends lost 4 bases at V and 6 bases at J; junction bases unmatched: 7. Here the CDR3 DNA reads TGTGCCAGCAGCCGGGGACAGGGTGGAAATGGCTACACCTTC. Its translation is CASSRGQGGNGYTF.

The chain links TRBV4-3 to TRBJ1-1, with 7 bases fitting TRBD1. CDR1 LGHNA and CDR2 YSLEER come from the germline V gene. The CDR3 has 15 residues. The V gene end was trimmed by 0 bases and the J gene end by 7 bases; junction bases not matched to a gene: 8. The CDR3 nucleotides are TGCGCCAGCAGCCAAGACAGGGGGTCTGGTTTTGAAGCTTTCTTT. Translated, it gives CASSQDRGSGFEAFF.

The CDR3 here is CASSEGSSSYEQYF. The CDR3 coding sequence is TGTGCCAGCAGTGAAGGTAGCAGCTCCTACGAGCAGTACTTC. This sequence joins TRBV2 and TRBJ2-7; D is undetermined. Germline V gene data show CDR1 as SNHLY and CDR2 as FYNNEI. This CDR3 comprises 14 residues. With 1 base removed from V and 0 bases from J, the gap between germline ends came to 7 bases.

This sequence joins TRBV4-1 and TRBJ2-2; 7 bases fit TRBD2. This CDR3 is built from 15 residues. The V and J ends lost 5 bases and 6 bases, in that order; junction bases with no gene match: 9. CDR1 and CDR2 from the germline V gene are MGHRA and YSYEKL. The chain's CDR3 is CASSREGLLAGELFF. The DNA for the CDR3 is TGCGCCAGCAGCAGGGAGGGATTGCTGGCCGGGGAGCTGTTTTTT.

The chain uses TRBV18 and TRBJ2-7, with D tentatively TRBD1 (6 bases). Germline assignment: CDR1 KGHSH and CDR2 LQKENI. Trimming took off 5 bases at V and 3 bases at J, with 17 bases between the two ends. The CDR3 covers 15 residues. DNA for the CDR3: TGTGCCAGCTCAAAGGACAGCGCCTCCCTCTACGAGCAGTACTTC. Translating it yields CASSKDSASLYEQYF.

This chain links TRBV5-5 with TRBJ2-2; 13 bases match TRBD2. With 3 bases clipped from V and 4 bases from J, the junction kept 3 bases outside the gene matches. The CDR3 loop spans 16 amino acids. Germline V gene lookup returns CDR1 SGHKS and CDR2 YYEKEE (reference sequence). This CDR3 is CASSYRLAGGTGELFF. In DNA form, the CDR3 reads TGTGCCAGCAGCTACCGACTAGCGGGAGGCACCGGGGAGCTGTTTTTT.

The V call is TRBV7-6, the J call TRBJ1-1; tentative D call: TRBD1 (6 bases). The length of the CDR3 is 15 residues. The V gene's germline CDR1 is SGHVS and CDR2 FNYEAQ. The ends were cut back, 4 bases at V and 2 bases at J, with 14 bases in the middle. The CDR3 DNA sequence: TGTGCCAGCAGCTCCCTTGGACAGCGAAACACTGAAGCTTTCTTT. Translating gives CASSSLGQRNTEAFF.

DNA of the CDR3: TGTGCCAGCAGCACGATAGAGGAGACCCAGTACTTC. Translation gives CASSTIEETQYF. This chain links TRBV13 with TRBJ2-5, with unresolved D. V lost 5 bases to trimming and J lost 5 bases, with 9 bases between them. Looked up from germline, CDR1 is PRHDT and CDR2 is FYEKMQ (reference sequence). The CDR3 contains 12 residues. The whole variable domain, remainder taken from reference TRBV13 and TRBJ2-5, is AAGVIQSPRHLIKEKRETATLKCYPIPRHDTVYWYQQGPGQDPQFLISFYEKMQSDKGSIPDRFSAQQFSDYHSELNMSSLELGDSALYFCASSTIEETQYFGPGTRLLVL.

The chain couples TRBV2 to TRBJ1-2; maybe TRBD1 (6 bases). The CDR3 has 14 residues. The germline CDR1 and CDR2 sequences are SNHLY and FYNNEI. Between the trimmed V and J ends, which lost 2 bases and 4 bases, there was a span of 11 bases. The CDR3 region is CASSEQTGFYGYTF. The DNA of the CDR3 is TGTGCCAGCAGTGAACAGACAGGCTTCTATGGCTACACCTTC.